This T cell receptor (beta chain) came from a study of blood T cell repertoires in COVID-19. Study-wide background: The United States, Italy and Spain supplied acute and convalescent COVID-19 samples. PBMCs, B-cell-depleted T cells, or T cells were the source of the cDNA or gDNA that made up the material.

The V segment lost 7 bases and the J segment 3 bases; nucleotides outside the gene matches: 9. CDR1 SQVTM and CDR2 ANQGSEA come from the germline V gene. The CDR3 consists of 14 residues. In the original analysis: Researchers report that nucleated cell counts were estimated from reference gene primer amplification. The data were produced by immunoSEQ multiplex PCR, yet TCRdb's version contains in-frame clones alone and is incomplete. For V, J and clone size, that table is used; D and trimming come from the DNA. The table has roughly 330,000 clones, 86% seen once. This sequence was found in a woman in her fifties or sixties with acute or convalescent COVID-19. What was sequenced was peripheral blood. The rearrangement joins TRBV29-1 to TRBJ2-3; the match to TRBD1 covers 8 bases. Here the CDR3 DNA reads TGCAGCGGGTGGGACAGGACCATTACAGATACGCAGTATTTT. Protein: CSGWDRTITDTQYF.